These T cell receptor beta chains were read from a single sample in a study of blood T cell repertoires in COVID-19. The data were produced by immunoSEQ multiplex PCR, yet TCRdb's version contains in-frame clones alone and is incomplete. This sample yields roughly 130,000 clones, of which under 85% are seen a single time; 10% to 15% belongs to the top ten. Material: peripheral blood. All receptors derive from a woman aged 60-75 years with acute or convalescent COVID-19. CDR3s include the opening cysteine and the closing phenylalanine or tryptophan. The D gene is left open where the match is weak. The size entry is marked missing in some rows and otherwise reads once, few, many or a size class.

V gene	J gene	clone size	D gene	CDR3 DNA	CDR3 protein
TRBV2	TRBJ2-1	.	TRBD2	TGTGCCAGCAGTGAACTAAGCGGGGGGCTCAATGAGCAGTTCTTC	CASSELSGGLNEQFF
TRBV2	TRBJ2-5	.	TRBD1	TGTGCCAGCAGTGGTCAGGGGGCAAGAGAGACCCAGTACTTC	CASSGQGARETQYF
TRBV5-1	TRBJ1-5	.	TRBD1	TGCGCCAGCAGCCCGGACCGGACAGGGGACAGCAATCAGCCCCAGCATTTT	CASSPDRTGDSNQPQHF
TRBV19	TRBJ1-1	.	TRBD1	TGTGCCAGTAGTCCCTCACCGGGACAGGGGAACACTGAAGCTTTCTTT	CASSPSPGQGNTEAFF
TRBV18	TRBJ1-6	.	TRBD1	TGTGCCAGCTCACCAGGGGACAGGGTGGCACCCCTCCACTTT	CASSPGDRVAPLHF
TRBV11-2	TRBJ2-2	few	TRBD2	TGTGCCAGCAGCTTGGGGACTATCACTCCGGGCACCGGGGAGCTGTTTTTT	CASSLGTITPGTGELFF
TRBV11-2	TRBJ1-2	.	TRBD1	TGTGCCAGCAGCGCTCACGAGGGGGCCGGGGGCTACACCTTC	CASSAHEGAGGYTF
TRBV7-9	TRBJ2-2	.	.	TGTGCCAGCAGCTATCTAAACGGGGAGCTGTTTTTT	CASSYLNGELFF
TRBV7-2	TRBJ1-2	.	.	TGTGCCAGCAGCTTAGGGGGCGCCGGTAGCTACACCTTC	CASSLGGAGSYTF
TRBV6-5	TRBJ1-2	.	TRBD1	TGTGCCAGCAGCGCTATGACAGGGGCTGTCTATGGCTACACCTTC	CASSAMTGAVYGYTF
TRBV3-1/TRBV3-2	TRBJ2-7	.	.	TGTGCCAGCAGCCAAACGACTCGTGGGTGGTACGAGCAGTACTTC	CASSQTTRGWYEQYF
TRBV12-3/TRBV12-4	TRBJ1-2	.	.	TGTGCCAGCGGAGGAAACCTCTATGGCTACACCTTC	CASGGNLYGYTF